The 18 T cell receptor beta chains presented below share a single source sample, sequenced in a study of shared clonotypes between healthy human individuals. CD45RO-negative, CCR7-positively selected cells formed the naive CD8 fraction, excluding terminally differentiated effector memory CD45RA+ cells. Sequencing used immunoSEQ multiplex PCR; TCRdb keeps in-frame clones, though not all of them. The sample lists 1.5 million to 2.5 million clones, 85% to 95% occurring once. Sample: naive CD8+ T cells sorted from blood. These receptors all come from a man aged 18 to 35 in good health.

The V gene is TRBV11-2, the J gene TRBJ2-2; a possible D gene is TRBD1 (6 bases). Germline values: CDR1 SGHAT, CDR2 FQNNGV. V dropped 6 bases and J dropped 5 bases, with 16 bases sitting between them. The CDR3 has 15 residues. CDR3 protein: CASSLRGQGTGELFF. In DNA form, the CDR3 reads TGTGCCAGCAGTTTGAGGGGCCAGGGGACCGGGGAGCTGTTTTTT.

V gene TRBV27 combines with J gene TRBJ1-4; the D gene is possibly TRBD1 (5 bases). The ends were cut back, 5 bases at V and 6 bases at J, with 22 bases in the middle. CDR1 and CDR2 (germline): MNHEY, SMNVEV (reference sequence). The CDR3 is 17 residues long. DNA for the CDR3: TGTGCCAGCAGTAACGGGGCCGACCAAAACGCGTATGAAAAACTGTTTTTT. This sequence encodes CASSNGADQNAYEKLFF.

This chain links TRBV5-4 with TRBJ2-7, with D tentatively TRBD1 (6 bases). Germline V lookup: CDR1 SGHNT, CDR2 YYREEE (reference sequence). The CDR3 contains 12 residues. The CDR3 coding sequence is TGTGGCGCGGCAGGGGAAGAGGGCGAGCAGTACTTC. Translating gives CGAAGEEGEQYF. The complete variable domain, with remaining parts taken from reference TRBV5-4 and TRBJ2-7, reads ETGVTQSPTHLIKTRGQQVTLRCSSQSGHNTVSWYQQALGQGPQFIFQYYREEENGRGNFPPRFSGLQFPNYSSELNVNALELDDSALYLCGAAGEEGEQYFGPGTRLTVT.

The CDR3 coding sequence is TGTGCCAGCAGCTGGGGCAGTAGCTCCTATAATTCACCCCTCCACTTT. The encoded protein is CASSWGSSSYNSPLHF. This chain links TRBV7-8 with TRBJ1-6; TRBD1 is a possible D gene (5 bases). The ends were cut back, 4 bases at V and 0 bases at J, with 10 bases in the middle. The germline gives CDR1 SGHVS, CDR2 FQNEAQ. CDR3 length: 16 residues.

The gene calls are TRBV7-3 and TRBJ1-2; maybe TRBD1 (6 bases). The germline V and J ends were trimmed by 0 bases and 2 bases, with 10 bases remaining between them. The germline gives CDR1 SGHTA, CDR2 FQGTGA. The CDR3 covers 15 residues. In nucleotides, the CDR3 is TGTGCCAGCAGCTTAACAGGGGGAGAAAACTATGGCTACACCTTC. Amino acids: CASSLTGGENYGYTF.

This chain connects TRBV5-6 to TRBJ2-2; D possibly corresponds to TRBD2 (5 bases). Germline CDR1 reads SGHDT; CDR2 reads YYEEEE. V lost 4 bases and J 3 bases, leaving 10 bases between the germline ends. CDR3 length: 14 residues. Written as DNA, the CDR3 is TGTGCCAGCAGCCACTATAGCGACACCGGGGAGCTGTTTTTT. Amino acid sequence: CASSHYSDTGELFF. The whole variable domain, filled in from reference TRBV5-6 and TRBJ2-2, reads DAGVTQSPTHLIKTRGQQVTLRCSPKSGHDTVSWYQQALGQGPQFIFQYYEEEERQRGNFPDRFSGHQFPNYSSELNVNALLLGDSALYLCASSHYSDTGELFFGEGSRLTVL.

For this clone: Other DNA sequences in the sample encode the same CDR3. V usage is TRBV4-1 and J usage is TRBJ2-5, with a possible D match to TRBD2 (5 bases). V was cut by 1 base and J by 5 bases, with 14 bases left in between. This CDR3 has 15 amino acids. CDR1 is MGHRA and CDR2 is YSYEKL in the germline V gene. The CDR3 here is CASSQVRLAEETQYF. In DNA form, the CDR3 reads TGCGCCAGCAGCCAAGTAAGGCTAGCCGAGGAGACCCAGTACTTC.

This CDR3 reads CASSYGTGGDGYTF. The DNA of the CDR3 is TGTGCCAGCAGCTACGGGACAGGGGGCGATGGCTACACCTTC. This chain connects TRBV7-9 to TRBJ1-2; 12 nucleotides line up with TRBD1. CDR3 length equals 14 residues. Germline CDR1 reads SEHNR; CDR2 reads FQNEAQ (reference sequence). The J segment lost 6 bases and the V segment lost 4 bases, leaving 3 bases of the junction unmatched.

The rearrangement links TRBV10-3 to TRBJ2-3, with 8 nucleotides matching TRBD2. Germline V gene sequence: CDR1 ENHRY, CDR2 SYGVKD. The CDR3 is 15 amino acids. Trimming removed 0 bases from V and 5 bases from J; junction bases left unmatched: 4. The CDR3 sequence is CAISESTGGQDTQYF. In nucleotides, the CDR3 is TGTGCCATCAGTGAGTCGACGGGAGGGCAAGATACGCAGTATTTT.

As DNA, the CDR3 is TGTGCCAGCAGTTACTCCGGGATCTCCGAGCAGTACTTC. Translating gives CASSYSGISEQYF. J is TRBJ2-7 and V is TRBV6-6, with a tentative D call TRBD2 (5 bases). Germline CDR1 is MNHNY and CDR2 is SVGAGI (reference sequence). This CDR3 comprises 13 residues. V dropped 0 bases and J dropped 6 bases, with 9 bases sitting between them.

This clone was counted only a few times. The genes are TRBV10-2 and TRBJ1-3; D ambiguous. The V end lost 9 bases, the J end lost 1 base, and 16 bases lay between the germline ends. Germline V gene data show CDR1 as WSHSY and CDR2 as SAAADI. CDR3 size: 15 residues. CDR3 sequence reads: CARRQESISGNTIYF. As DNA, the CDR3 is TGCGCCAGGCGGCAGGAATCAATTTCTGGAAACACCATATATTTT.

The V call is TRBV25-1, the J call TRBJ2-7, with D perhaps being TRBD1 or TRBD2 (5 bases each). The CDR3 length is 15 residues. Between the trimmed V and J ends, which lost 4 bases and 0 bases, there was a span of 13 bases. The germline V gene encodes CDR1 MGHDK and CDR2 SYGVNS. In DNA, the CDR3 is TGTGCCAGCAGTGCCCCGGGACCCAGCTCCTACGAGCAGTACTTC. Translating gives CASSAPGPSSYEQYF.

The chain employs TRBV30 and TRBJ2-1; D may be TRBD2 (6 bases). CDR1 and CDR2 (germline): GTSNPN, SVGIG (reference sequence). This CDR3 region has 13 residues. V was pared by 4 bases and J by 0 bases, with 7 bases between. In DNA form, the CDR3 reads TGTGCCTGGAATAGCGGCTCCTACAATGAGCAGTTCTTC. Residues: CAWNSGSYNEQFF.

The chain combines TRBV30 with TRBJ2-1; TRBD2 matches at 10 bases. V was pared by 0 bases and J by 5 bases, with 7 bases of the junction left unmatched. The CDR3 contains 16 residues. Germline V gene sequence: CDR1 GTSNPN, CDR2 SVGIG (reference sequence). CDR3 region: CAWSVLGTSDNNEQFF. CDR3 nucleotide sequence: TGTGCCTGGAGTGTACTCGGGACTAGCGACAACAATGAGCAGTTCTTC.

This clone was observed a handful of times. V and J are TRBV19 and TRBJ2-7; D is ambiguous. Germline V lookup: CDR1 LNHDA, CDR2 SQIVND (reference sequence). V gave up 5 bases and J gave up 6 bases, with 20 bases separating them. The CDR3 spans 15 residues. As DNA, the CDR3 is TGTGCCAGTAGTCTACTGGGGTCGGAAGGTGGCGAGCAGTACTTC. Translating it yields CASSLLGSEGGEQYF. The full variable domain, its missing parts supplied by reference TRBV19 and TRBJ2-7, is DGGITQSPKYLFRKEGQNVTLSCEQNLNHDAMYWYRQDPGQGLRLIYYSQIVNDFQKGDIAEGYSVSREKKESFPLTVTSAQKNPTAFYLCASSLLGSEGGEQYFGPGTRLTVT.

Comments on this clone: This sample includes further DNA sequences coding for the same CDR3. J is TRBJ2-7 and V is TRBV4-1, with D uncertain. CDR3 size: 13 residues. Germline lookup yields CDR1 MGHRA and CDR2 YSYEKL. V was trimmed by 4 bases and J by 1 base, leaving 8 bases between them. This CDR3 reads CASSPGPSYEQYF. The CDR3 nucleotides read TGCGCCAGCAGCCCAGGACCATCCTACGAGCAGTACTTC.

This clone was found once. The chain employs TRBV7-2 and TRBJ2-1; perhaps TRBD2 as D (6 bases). The germline V gene encodes CDR1 SGHTA and CDR2 FQGNSA. The CDR3 runs 15 residues. V was clipped by 1 base and J by 5 bases, with 12 bases between them. As DNA, the CDR3 is TGTGCCAGCAGCTTAGTGGCTAGCGAACACAATGAGCAGTTCTTC. Its protein is CASSLVASEHNEQFF.

This rearrangement joins TRBV4-1 to TRBJ2-7; TRBD2 might be the D (6 bases). Trimming stripped 5 bases from V and 7 bases from J, with 24 bases between. Germline V gene lookup returns CDR1 MGHRA and CDR2 YSYEKL. The CDR3 runs to 16 residues. The CDR3 DNA reads as TGCGCCAGCAGCTCCTCGCCGGGACTCGACTTGGGGGAGCAGTACTTC. This encodes CASSSSPGLDLGEQYF.